The 14 T cell receptor beta chains below were found in one sample sequenced in a study of T cells in Graves' hyperthyroidism and ophthalmopathy. TCR beta CDR3 region amplification was performed from RNA transcripts. Researchers ran a first-round RT-PCR on the TCR CDR3 using the HTBI primer set. TCRdb re-derived calls from the multiplex PCR reads in MiXCR, one entry per CDR3 protein. The sample contains about 540,000 distinct CDR3 sequences, under 60% of which appear only once. Sequenced input: peripheral blood or thyroid tissue (not recorded which). The receptors here all came from a woman aged 18-29 years with Graves' hyperthyroidism.

This clonotype was seen a single time. The gene calls are TRBV6-5 and TRBJ1-2; possibly TRBD1 for D (5 bases). This CDR3 spans 15 amino acids. Germline CDR1 reads MNHEY; CDR2 reads SVGAGI. The germline V and J ends were trimmed by 4 bases and 3 bases, with 15 bases remaining between them. For the CDR3, the DNA is TGTGCCAGCAGTTCCCCGTGGGGGGGGGACTATGGCTACACCTTC. The encoded protein is CASSSPWGGDYGYTF.

The V call is TRBV20-1, the J call TRBJ2-2, with TRBD1 matching 7 bases. With V trimmed by 5 bases and J by 7 bases, 16 bases remained unmatched. This CDR3 is built from 16 residues. Germline values: CDR1 DFQATT, CDR2 SNEGSKA (reference sequence). The CDR3 nucleotides are TGCAGTGCTGGAGTAAGGGGACAGCAGGGAGACGGGGAGCTGTTTTTT. Translating it yields CSAGVRGQQGDGELFF.

The V and J genes are TRBV5-1 and TRBJ1-2; D is unclear. V dropped 0 bases and J dropped 2 bases, with 11 bases sitting between them. CDR3 size: 15 residues. Germline V gene sequence: CDR1 SGHRS, CDR2 YFSETQ. CDR3 nucleotide sequence: TGCGCCAGCAGCTTGGAGGGCGGCGGGAACTATGGCTACACCTTC. It yields the protein CASSLEGGGNYGYTF.

This clonotype has ten or more counts. This rearrangement joins TRBV25-1 to TRBJ1-1; 8 bases line up with TRBD1. The germline V gene encodes CDR1 MGHDK and CDR2 SYGVNS. CDR3 size: 14 residues. Trimming at V came to 5 bases and at J to 5 bases, leaving 7 bases not matched to a gene. DNA of the CDR3: TGTGCCAGCAGTTCTTCAGGGGGCGATACTGAAGCTTTCTTT. Amino acids: CASSSSGGDTEAFF. Full variable domain (missing parts from reference TRBV25-1 and TRBJ1-1): EADIYQTPRYLVIGTGKKITLECSQTMGHDKMYWYQQDPGMELHLIHYSYGVNSTEKGDLSSESTVSRIRTEHFPLTLESARPSHTSQYLCASSSSGGDTEAFFGQGTRLTVV.

J is TRBJ2-2 and V is TRBV15; the D call may be TRBD1 or TRBD2 (5 bases each). Germline assignment: CDR1 LNHNV and CDR2 YYDKDF (reference sequence). CDR3 length equals 17 residues. V was pared by 5 bases and J by 0 bases, with 16 bases between. In DNA form, the CDR3 reads TGTGCCACCAGCCGGGACCAAATGTTCGCGAACACCGGGGAGCTGTTTTTT. As protein: CATSRDQMFANTGELFF.

This clonotype was seen at least ten times. This chain joins TRBV6-6 and TRBJ2-7; 8 bases are a match to TRBD1. J lost 6 bases, V lost 5 bases, and 12 bases had no gene match. Germline V gene lookup returns CDR1 MNHNY and CDR2 SVGAGI (reference sequence). CDR3 length: 15 amino acids. The CDR3 nucleotides are TGTGCCAGCAGTGGAACGGACAGGGCCGAGGTCGAGCAGTACTTC. Its protein is CASSGTDRAEVEQYF.

This clonotype has a count of ten or more. This rearrangement joins TRBV10-3 to TRBJ2-7; D is uncertain. Deletions cut 3 bases from V and 3 bases from J, with 6 bases between. CDR3 length equals 12 residues. From germline, CDR1 is ENHRY and CDR2 SYGVKD. For the CDR3, the DNA is TGTGCCATCAGTGAAAGACACTACGAGCAGTACTTC. Translated, it gives CAISERHYEQYF.

Written as DNA, the CDR3 is TGCAGCGTTAGACAGCCAAACACTGAAGCTTTCTTT. Protein product: CSVRQPNTEAFF. V and J are TRBV29-1 and TRBJ1-1; a weak D match, TRBD1 (5 bases). Germline V CDR1 and CDR2: SQVTM, ANQGSEA. The V end lost 5 bases, the J end lost 2 bases, and 9 bases lay between the germline ends. This CDR3 is 12 amino acids long.

Points on this clonotype: At one of its ends the junction is not consistent with the germline gene, which may arise from a read error. The J gene is TRBJ2-2, the V gene TRBV7-9, with 7 bases fitting TRBD1. The germline gives CDR1 SEHNR, CDR2 FQNEAQ (reference sequence). The CDR3 runs 16 residues. CDR3 bases: TGCGCCAGCAGCCAAGTGGGACAGAGAAACACCGGGGAGCTGTTTTTT. Residues: CASSQVGQRNTGELFF. The variable domain in full, completed from reference TRBV7-9 and TRBJ2-2, reads DTGVSQNPRHKITKRGQNVTFRCDPISEHNRLYWYRQTLGQGPEFLTYFQNEAQLEKSRLLSDRFSAERPKGSFSTLEIQRTEQGDSAMYLCASSQVGQRNTGELFFGEGSRLTVL.

In this sample, this clonotype turned up many times. The genes are TRBV9 and TRBJ2-3; D unclear. The CDR3 extends over 12 amino acids. The V gene's germline CDR1 is SGDLS and CDR2 YYNGEE. V was cut by 0 bases and J by 4 bases, with 3 bases left in between. CDR3 region: CASSVAADTQYF. The CDR3 coding sequence is TGTGCCAGCAGCGTAGCAGCAGATACGCAGTATTTT. Together with reference TRBV9 and TRBJ2-3, the CDR3 gives the full variable domain: DSGVTQTPKHLITATGQRVTLRCSPRSGDLSVYWYQQSLDQGLQFLIQYYNGEERAKGNILERFSAQQFPDLHSELNLSSLELGDSALYFCASSVAADTQYFGPGTRLTVL.

The table lists this clonotype with a few counts. The junction departs from the called germline gene at one end, perhaps through a read error. The chain employs TRBV2 and TRBJ2-7; 13 bases line up with TRBD2. The assigned J gene may be wrong: the sequence end matches TRBJ2-3 better. The CDR3 length is 16 residues. Germline CDR1 and CDR2: SNHLY and FYNNEI. The CDR3 region is CACSQGTSGISDTQYF. The CDR3 region has the DNA TGTGCCTGCAGTCAAGGGACTAGCGGGATTTCAGATACGCAGTATTTT.

This clonotype was recorded many times. The V gene is TRBV5-1, the J gene TRBJ2-2, with a weak D call TRBD2 (5 bases). This CDR3 has 14 amino acids. The germline V gene encodes CDR1 SGHRS and CDR2 YFSETQ. With 6 bases removed from V and 2 bases from J, the gap between germline ends came to 11 bases. CDR3 residues: CASNNPGNTGELFF. In nucleotides, the CDR3 is TGCGCCAGCAATAACCCGGGAAACACCGGGGAGCTGTTTTTT.

This clonotype has just one count. A much larger clone sits a single nucleotide away, making a read error possible. The rearrangement links TRBV13 to TRBJ2-7; D possibly corresponds to TRBD2 (6 bases). Germline lookup yields CDR1 PRHDT and CDR2 FYEKMQ (reference sequence). The CDR3 loop spans 14 amino acids. The CDR3 protein is CASSTRGMDYEQCF. The CDR3 DNA reads as TGTGCCAGCAGCACCCGGGGAATGGACTACGAGCAGTGCTTC.

This sequence joins TRBV5-6 and TRBJ2-7; a weak D match, TRBD1 (6 bases). CDR1 SGHDT and CDR2 YYEEEE come from the germline V gene. V shed 4 bases and J shed 3 bases, with 11 bases lying between them. CDR3 size: 13 residues. The CDR3 DNA sequence: TGTGCCAGCAGCGCACCACAGGGCTACGAGCAGTACTTC. It is translated as CASSAPQGYEQYF. The whole variable domain, remainder taken from reference TRBV5-6 and TRBJ2-7, is DAGVTQSPTHLIKTRGQQVTLRCSPKSGHDTVSWYQQALGQGPQFIFQYYEEEERQRGNFPDRFSGHQFPNYSSELNVNALLLGDSALYLCASSAPQGYEQYFGPGTRLTVT.